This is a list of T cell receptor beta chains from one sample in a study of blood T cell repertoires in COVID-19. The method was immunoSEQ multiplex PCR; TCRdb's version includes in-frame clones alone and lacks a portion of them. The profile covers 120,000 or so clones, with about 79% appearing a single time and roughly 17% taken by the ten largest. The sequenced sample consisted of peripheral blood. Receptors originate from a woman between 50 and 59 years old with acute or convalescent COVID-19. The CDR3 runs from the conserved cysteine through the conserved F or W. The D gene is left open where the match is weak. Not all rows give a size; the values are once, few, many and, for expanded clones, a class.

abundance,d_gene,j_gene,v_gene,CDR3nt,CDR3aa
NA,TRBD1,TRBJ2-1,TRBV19,TGTGCCAGTAGTATTCTTCTGCCGGGACAGGCTTATGAGCAGTTCTTC,CASSILLPGQAYEQFF
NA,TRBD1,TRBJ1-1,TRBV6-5,TGTGCCAGCAGTTCCCCGAAGAGGGGGCTCACTGAAGCTTTCTTT,CASSSPKRGLTEAFF
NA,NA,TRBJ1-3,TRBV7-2,TGTGCCAGCAGCCCAGACTCGCTCAAGGAGAGCTCTGGAAACACCATATATTTT,CASSPDSLKESSGNTIYF
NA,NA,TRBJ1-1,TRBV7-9,TGTGCCAGCAGCTTATTTGTTATGAGGACTGAAGCTTTCTTT,CASSLFVMRTEAFF
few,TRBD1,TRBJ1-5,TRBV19,TGTGCCAGTAGTATCAGGGGGGCAGCAAGTCAAAGCAATCAGCCCCAGCATTTT,CASSIRGAASQSNQPQHF
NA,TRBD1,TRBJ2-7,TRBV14,TGTGCCAGCAGCCAATCGGGACAGGGCGCACGGCAGTACTTC,CASSQSGQGARQYF
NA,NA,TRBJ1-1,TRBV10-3,TGTGCCATCAGTGGGGGACTTACTGACACTGAAGCTTTCTTT,CAISGGLTDTEAFF
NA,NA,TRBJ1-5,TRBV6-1,TGTGCCAGCAGTGAAGGACTCCGAAATCAGCCCCAGCATTTT,CASSEGLRNQPQHF
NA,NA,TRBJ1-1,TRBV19,TGTGCCACCCAGAGCGGCACAACGGGGAACACTGAAGCTTTCTTT,CATQSGTTGNTEAFF
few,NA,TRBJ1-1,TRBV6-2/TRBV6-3,TGTGCCAGCAGTCGTGCTACGTCGCTTGCCACTGAAGCTTTCTTT,CASSRATSLATEAFF
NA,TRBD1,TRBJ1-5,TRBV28,TGTGCCAGCAGTATCCCTGACAGGGACAATCAGCCCCAGCATTTT,CASSIPDRDNQPQHF
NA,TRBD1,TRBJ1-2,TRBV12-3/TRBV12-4,TGTGCCAGCAGTTACAGGGGAGACTATGGCTACACCTTC,CASSYRGDYGYTF
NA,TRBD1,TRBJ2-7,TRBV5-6,TGTGCCAGCAGCTTGGAACCGGGACAGGGATGGGAGCAGTACTTC,CASSLEPGQGWEQYF
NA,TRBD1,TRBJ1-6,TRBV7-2,TGTGCCACCTTGACTAGTACAGGGGAGTCACCCCTCCACTTT,CATLTSTGESPLHF
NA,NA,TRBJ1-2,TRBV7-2,TGTGCCAGCAGCCCGGCCCTTGGGCATGGGTATGGCTACACCTTC,CASSPALGHGYGYTF
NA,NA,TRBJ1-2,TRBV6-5,TGTGCCAGCGACCCCGGGACACGGGGCTACACCTTC,CASDPGTRGYTF
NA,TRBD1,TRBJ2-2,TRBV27,TGTGCCAGCAGTGGGGCGTCCAGGGGGATCAGGGAGCTGTTTTTT,CASSGASRGIRELFF
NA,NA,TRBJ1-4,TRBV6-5,TGTGCCAGCAGTTACAACCGAGGGGGATCTAATGAAAAACTGTTTTTT,CASSYNRGGSNEKLFF
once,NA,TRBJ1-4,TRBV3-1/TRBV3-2,TGTGCCAGCAGCCGGCGGGACGTCCTTGAAAAACTGTTTTTT,CASSRRDVLEKLFF
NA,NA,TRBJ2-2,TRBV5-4,TGTGCCAGTCGACAGAGCCTTACCGGGGAGCTGTTTTTT,CASRQSLTGELFF
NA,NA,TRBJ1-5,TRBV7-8,TGTGCCAGCAGCTCCTACGGTTCGGTTCTTCAGCCCCAGCATTTT,CASSSYGSVLQPQHF
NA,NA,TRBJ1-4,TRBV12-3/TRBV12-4,TGTGCCAGCATGATGGGCACTAATGAAAAACTGTTTTTT,CASMMGTNEKLFF
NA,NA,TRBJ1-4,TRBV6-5,TGTGCCAGCAGTCGGGTGTCACCTAATGAAAAACTGTTTTTT,CASSRVSPNEKLFF
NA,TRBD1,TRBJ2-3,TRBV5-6,TGTGCCAGCAGCCCCGGGACAGGGGGGTCAGATACGCAGTATTTT,CASSPGTGGSDTQYF
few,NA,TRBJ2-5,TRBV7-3,TGTGCCAGCAGCTTACCGGGTTCGGAGACCCAGTACTTC,CASSLPGSETQYF
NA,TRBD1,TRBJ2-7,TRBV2,TGTGCCATTTCCCGGGACAGAAACTACGAGCAGTACTTC,CAISRDRNYEQYF
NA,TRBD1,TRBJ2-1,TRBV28,TGTGCCAGCAAATCGGGACAGGTCTACAATGAGCAGTTCTTC,CASKSGQVYNEQFF
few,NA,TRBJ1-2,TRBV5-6,TGTGCCAGCAGCTTGGAGGGGACTATGGGCTACACCTTC,CASSLEGTMGYTF
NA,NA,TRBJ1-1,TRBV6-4,TGTGCCAGCAGTAGGCAGGGCGGCACTGAAGCTTTCTTT,CASSRQGGTEAFF
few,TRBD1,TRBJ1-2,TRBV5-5,TGTGCCAGCAGCTTGCAAGACAGGGGCTATGGCTACACCTTC,CASSLQDRGYGYTF
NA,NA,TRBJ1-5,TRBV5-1,TGCGCCAGCAGCGAGGGGGGGCTTCAGCCCCAGCATTTT,CASSEGGLQPQHF
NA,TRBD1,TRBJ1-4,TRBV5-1,TGCGCCAGCAGCGACGGGACAGGGACTAATGAAAAACTGTTTTTT,CASSDGTGTNEKLFF
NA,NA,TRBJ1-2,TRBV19,TGTGCCAGTAGTATGGGCAGGGACTATGGCTACACCTTC,CASSMGRDYGYTF
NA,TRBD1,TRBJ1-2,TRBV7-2,TGTGCCAGCAGCTCGGGACAGGGGGATGGCTACACCTTC,CASSSGQGDGYTF
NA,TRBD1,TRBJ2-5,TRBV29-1,TGCAGCGCCGGGGACAGGCTAGAGACCCAGTACTTC,CSAGDRLETQYF
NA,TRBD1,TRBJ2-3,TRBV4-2,TGTGCCAGCAGCCAAGACTATCGGACAGGGTCTAGCACAGATACGCAGTATTTT,CASSQDYRTGSSTDTQYF
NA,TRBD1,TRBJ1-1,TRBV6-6,TGTGCCAGCAGCTCGGCACAGGGGGCCACTGAAGCTTTCTTT,CASSSAQGATEAFF
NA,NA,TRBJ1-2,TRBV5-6,TGTGCCAGCAGCTTAGGGGCCTCTAACTATGGCTACACCTTC,CASSLGASNYGYTF
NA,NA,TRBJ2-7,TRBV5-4,TGTGCCAGCAGTGCCCGGGGTGTGGCCTACGAGCAGTACTTC,CASSARGVAYEQYF
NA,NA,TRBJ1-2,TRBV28,TGTGCCAGCAGTTTAAACCGGAACTATGGCTACACCTTC,CASSLNRNYGYTF
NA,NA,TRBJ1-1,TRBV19,TGTGCCAGTAGTATAGTGCGGGACACTGAAGCTTTCTTT,CASSIVRDTEAFF
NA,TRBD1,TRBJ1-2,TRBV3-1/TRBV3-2,TGTGCCAGCAGCCAAGGAGACAGGGGGCCCTATGGCTACACCTTC,CASSQGDRGPYGYTF
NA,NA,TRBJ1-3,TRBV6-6,TGTGCCAGCAGTTCTATGGGGAGCTCTGGAAACACCATATATTTT,CASSSMGSSGNTIYF
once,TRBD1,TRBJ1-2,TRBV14,TGTGCCAGCAGCCAAGGACAGGGGGGGTCGGACTATGGCTACACCTTC,CASSQGQGGSDYGYTF
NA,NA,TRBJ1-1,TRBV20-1,TGCAGTGCTCTCAGGGTTACTGAAGCTTTCTTT,CSALRVTEAFF
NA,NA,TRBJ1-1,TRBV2,TGTGCCAGCAGTGGCCGGGGGGTCGCTGAAGCTTTCTTT,CASSGRGVAEAFF
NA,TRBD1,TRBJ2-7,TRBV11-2,TGTGCCAGCAGCCCTTGGGACAGGGGAACAAGGAGGCAGTACTTC,CASSPWDRGTRRQYF
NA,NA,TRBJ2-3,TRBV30,TGTGCCTGGAGTCCCCCCGGGGACACAGATACGCAGTATTTT,CAWSPPGDTDTQYF